Listed here are 14 T cell receptor beta chains from one sample, sequenced in a study of CD8 T cells in Susac syndrome. Roughly 0.45 to 1 ug RNA was reverse transcribed with random hexamers. TCRdb reprocessed the immunoSEQ multiplex PCR reads via MiXCR and lists one record per CDR3 protein. The table lists around 150,000 distinct CDR3 sequences, 85% to 95% of them singletons, with 0.12% to 0.15% in the top ten. The specimen sequenced was CD4+ T cells from PBMCs. These receptors originate from a human donor in good health.

The rearrangement links TRBV29-1 to TRBJ1-1, with no clear D. CDR1 is SQVTM, CDR2 ANQGSEA, per germline. This CDR3 comprises 13 residues. Deletions cut 4 bases from V and 0 bases from J, with 9 bases between. This CDR3 is CSVGSPVNTEAFF. In DNA form, the CDR3 reads TGCAGCGTTGGCTCCCCAGTGAACACTGAAGCTTTCTTT.

The chain has TRBV9 and TRBJ2-7, with D maybe TRBD2 (6 bases). The V gene's germline CDR1 is SGDLS and CDR2 YYNGEE. The ends were cut back, 0 bases at V and 2 bases at J, with 12 bases in the middle. The CDR3 runs 15 residues. The CDR3 reads CASSVEEGPTYEQYF. CDR3 sequence (DNA): TGTGCCAGCAGCGTAGAGGAGGGCCCCACCTACGAGCAGTACTTC.

V usage is TRBV5-1 and J usage is TRBJ2-7, with D possibly being TRBD1 or TRBD2 (6 bases each). The CDR3 runs 13 residues. The ends were cut back, 4 bases at V and 2 bases at J, with 10 bases in the middle. Germline loops: CDR1 SGHRS, CDR2 YFSETQ. Written as DNA, the CDR3 is TGCGCCAGCAGCGCGGGACACACCTACGAGCAGTACTTC. This encodes CASSAGHTYEQYF. Together with reference TRBV5-1 and TRBJ2-7, the CDR3 gives the full variable domain: KAGVTQTPRYLIKTRGQQVTLSCSPISGHRSVSWYQQTPGQGLQFLFEYFSETQRNKGNFPGRFSGRQFSNSRSEMNVSTLELGDSALYLCASSAGHTYEQYFGPGTRLTVT.

The chain joins TRBV2 to TRBJ1-2; D possibly corresponds to TRBD1 (5 bases). Germline loops: CDR1 SNHLY, CDR2 FYNNEI. This CDR3 comprises 12 residues. The ends were cut back, 4 bases at V and 8 bases at J, with 11 bases in the middle. The CDR3 region is CASSGGPFGYTF. CDR3 in DNA: TGTGCCAGCAGTGGGGGACCGTTCGGCTACACCTTC.

This clonotype was picked up one time. V gene TRBV12-3 or TRBV12-4 combines with J gene TRBJ2-7; 7 bases align to TRBD1. The ends lost 5 bases at V and 2 bases at J; junction bases unmatched: 9. The CDR3 length is 15 residues. CDR3 protein: CASSPTTGLTYEQYF. CDR3 in DNA: TGTGCCAGCAGTCCCACGACAGGGTTGACCTACGAGCAGTACTTC.

The J gene is TRBJ1-2, the V gene TRBV5-6; D is uncertain. CDR3 length: 13 amino acids. Germline V gene sequence: CDR1 SGHDT, CDR2 YYEEEE. Trimming took 1 base from V and 5 from J, leaving 9 bases between them. Here the CDR3 reads CASSLPDLYGYTF. As DNA, the CDR3 is TGTGCCAGCAGCTTGCCGGATCTTTATGGCTACACCTTC.

This clonotype was seen a handful of times. The chain carries TRBV6-5 and TRBJ1-2; 8 bases map to TRBD1. The V gene's germline CDR1 is MNHEY and CDR2 SVGAGI. V lost 2 bases, J lost 8 bases, and 7 bases stayed unmatched. The CDR3 length is 14 residues. CDR3 DNA sequence: TGTGCCAGCAGTTACGGGCAGGGGGCATGGGGCTACACCTTC. Its translation: CASSYGQGAWGYTF.

This chain joins TRBV5-6 and TRBJ1-5; D ambiguous. The CDR3 has 13 amino acids. The germline CDR1 and CDR2 sequences are SGHDT and YYEEEE. Deletions cut 3 bases from V and 7 bases from J, with 11 bases between. The CDR3: CASSSRRQQPQHF. CDR3 bases: TGTGCCAGCAGCTCGCGAAGGCAACAGCCCCAGCATTTT.

This chain connects TRBV6-2 or TRBV6-3 to TRBJ2-5; possible D gene TRBD2, 7 bases. V was shortened by 5 bases and J by 9 bases, with 25 bases between the two germline ends. Germline CDR1 MNHEY, CDR2 SVGEGT. The CDR3 extends over 16 amino acids. CDR3 in DNA: TGTGCCAGCAGTCCCATCGAGTGGGGGGGGCCGTCGGCCCAGTACTTC. As protein: CASSPIEWGGPSAQYF.

This clonotype occurred once. The gene calls are TRBV5-4 and TRBJ2-3; D is unclear. The CDR3 is made up of 18 amino acids. CDR1 and CDR2 (germline): SGHNT, YYREEE (reference sequence). Trimming took 0 bases from V and 1 from J, leaving 18 bases between them. The DNA for the CDR3 is TGTGCCAGCAGCTTGGCCGAGGCTAACCGCCTGCGCACAGATACGCAGTATTTT. Its translation: CASSLAEANRLRTDTQYF.

The V call is TRBV7-9, the J call TRBJ1-5, with TRBD1 matching 9 bases. CDR1 and CDR2 from the germline V gene are SEHNR and FQNEAQ (reference sequence). This CDR3 has 16 residues. Losses at the gene ends were 4 bases for V and 5 bases for J; bases not matched to a gene: 9. This CDR3 reads CASSSGQGRGDQPQHF. The DNA for the CDR3 is TGTGCCAGCAGCTCGGGACAGGGTAGGGGGGATCAGCCCCAGCATTTT.

V gene TRBV29-1 combines with J gene TRBJ2-3; D not certain. The V end was cut by 5 bases, the J end by 1 base, with 13 bases between. The CDR3 totals 14 residues. Germline V gene lookup returns CDR1 SQVTM and CDR2 ANQGSEA. The CDR3 is CSVPRSIGTDTQYF. CDR3 nucleotide sequence: TGCAGCGTTCCCAGAAGTATTGGCACAGATACGCAGTATTTT.

In the case of this clonotype: One end of the junction does not line up with germline, which may come from a read error. For the CDR3, the DNA is TGTGCCAGCAGCGTAACCATGAACACTGAAGCTTTCTTT. Residues: CASSVTMNTEAFF. The chain has TRBV7-3 and TRBJ1-1; D is ambiguous. Germline V lookup: CDR1 SGHTA, CDR2 FQGTGA. The CDR3 loop spans 13 amino acids.

The chain couples TRBV2 to TRBJ1-2; weak D call: TRBD1 (6 bases). Per the germline V gene, CDR1 is SNHLY and CDR2 is FYNNEI. The germline V and J ends were trimmed by 7 bases and 2 bases, with 14 bases remaining between them. This CDR3 contains 14 residues. CDR3 protein: CASKRQATNYGYTF. In DNA form, the CDR3 reads TGTGCCAGCAAGCGACAGGCAACGAACTATGGCTACACCTTC.